One sample yielded the 16 T cell receptor beta chains listed below, sequenced in a study of beta chain features in type 1 diabetes. What was sequenced were expressed TCRB transcripts, since all of the isolated RNA had been reverse transcribed. Here immunoSEQ multiplex PCR was the method, and the copy in TCRdb shows in-frame clones only, minus some. Of roughly 240,000 clones listed, over 65% are singletons. Sequencing used naive CD4+ T cells from blood. Every receptor here comes from a man aged 25 to 45 in good health.

The V call is TRBV9, the J call TRBJ2-5; D is possibly TRBD1 (5 bases). This CDR3 spans 14 amino acids. V gave up 2 bases and J gave up 5 bases, with 13 bases separating them. CDR1 and CDR2 (germline): SGDLS, YYNGEE. CDR3 sequence reads: CASSVDRGWETQYF. CDR3 bases: TGTGCCAGCAGCGTCGACAGAGGCTGGGAGACCCAGTACTTC.

This clone has just one count. The rearrangement uses TRBV28 and TRBJ2-3; the D gene is possibly TRBD1 (5 bases). Germline CDR1 and CDR2: MDHEN and SYDVKM. The CDR3 is 15 residues long. Trimming shortened V by 3 bases and J by 7 bases, and 17 bases separated the two germline ends. The CDR3 DNA reads TGTGCCAGCAGTTTGTCTAGAAAAGGGGCCAATACGCAGTATTTT. Residues: CASSLSRKGANTQYF.

V is TRBV29-1 and J is TRBJ2-1, with D hard to call. The V end lost 4 bases, the J end lost 0 bases, and 10 bases lay between the germline ends. The germline V gene encodes CDR1 SQVTM and CDR2 ANQGSEA. The CDR3 is 14 residues long. The CDR3 DNA sequence: TGCAGCGTTGCCCCACAATACTCCTACAATGAGCAGTTCTTC. Translated: CSVAPQYSYNEQFF.

This chain links TRBV30 with TRBJ2-6, with a tentative D call TRBD1 (5 bases). Germline assignment: CDR1 GTSNPN and CDR2 SVGIG (reference sequence). The CDR3 totals 16 residues. The V gene lost 7 bases and the J gene lost 0 bases, with 16 bases spanning the gap. The CDR3 region has the DNA TGTGCCTCCCTAGGGGCTGGCCACTCTGGGGCCAACGTCCTGACTTTC. Amino acids: CASLGAGHSGANVLTF. The variable domain in full, completed from reference TRBV30 and TRBJ2-6, reads SQTIHQWPATLVQPVGSPLSLECTVEGTSNPNLYWYRQAAGRGLQLLFYSVGIGQISSEVPQNLSASRPQDRQFILSSKKLLLSDSGFYLCASLGAGHSGANVLTFGAGSRLTVL.

This clone was counted a single time. This chain uses TRBV29-1 with TRBJ2-5, with 8 bases matching TRBD2. The germline V gene encodes CDR1 SQVTM and CDR2 ANQGSEA. V was pared by 5 bases and J by 5 bases, with 10 bases of the junction left unmatched. CDR3 size: 14 residues. The CDR3 reads CSVSSGSSSETQYF. The CDR3 DNA is TGCAGCGTTTCCAGCGGGAGCTCCTCGGAGACCCAGTACTTC.

This sequence joins TRBV12-5 and TRBJ2-5, with a weak D call TRBD1 (5 bases). From germline, CDR1 is LGHNT and CDR2 FRNRAP. The CDR3 has 13 amino acids. V was trimmed by 7 bases and J by 2 bases, leaving 11 bases between them. The CDR3 sequence is CASASDRQETQYF. The CDR3 DNA sequence: TGTGCTAGTGCCTCCGACAGACAAGAGACCCAGTACTTC.

The V call is TRBV30, the J call TRBJ2-7; 7 bases agree with TRBD1. Trimming removed 2 bases from V and 3 bases from J; junction bases left unmatched: 4. Germline lookup yields CDR1 GTSNPN and CDR2 SVGIG (reference sequence). This CDR3 comprises 13 residues. This chain's CDR3 is CAWSLGQYYEQYF. DNA of the CDR3: TGTGCCTGGAGTTTGGGACAGTACTACGAGCAGTACTTC.

The genes are TRBV30 and TRBJ1-2, with no clear D. Trimming took off 5 bases at V and 3 bases at J, with 7 bases between the two ends. The germline CDR1 and CDR2 sequences are GTSNPN and SVGIG (reference sequence). The CDR3 loop spans 11 amino acids. CDR3 sequence reads: CAWAGYYGYTF. The CDR3 nucleotides are TGTGCCTGGGCGGGATACTATGGCTACACCTTC.

The rearrangement links TRBV4-2 to TRBJ1-4; a weak D match, TRBD1 (5 bases). Germline loops: CDR1 LGHNA, CDR2 YNFKEQ. This CDR3 has 13 residues. Trimming left V 0 bases short and J 8 bases short, with 7 bases between. The DNA for the CDR3 is TGTGCCAGCAGCCAAGATGGGGGAGAAAAACTGTTTTTT. Its protein product is CASSQDGGEKLFF.

The chain couples TRBV29-1 to TRBJ1-5; possible D gene TRBD1, 6 bases. The length of the CDR3 is 13 residues. Trimming shortened V by 4 bases and J by 3 bases, and 10 bases separated the two germline ends. The germline V gene encodes CDR1 SQVTM and CDR2 ANQGSEA. The CDR3 is CSVVGGFNQPQHF. CDR3 sequence (DNA): TGCAGCGTTGTAGGGGGTTTCAATCAGCCCCAGCATTTT. Variable domain in full (rest from reference TRBV29-1 and TRBJ1-5): SAVISQKPSRDICQRGTSLTIQCQVDSQVTMMFWYRQQPGQSLTLIATANQGSEATYESGFVIDKFPISRPNLTFSTLTVSNMSPEDSSIYLCSVVGGFNQPQHFGDGTRLSIL.

The chain employs TRBV30 and TRBJ1-2; no clear D. The germline gives CDR1 GTSNPN, CDR2 SVGIG (reference sequence). The length of the CDR3 is 14 residues. V lost 5 bases and J 4 bases, leaving 17 bases between the germline ends. The CDR3 DNA reads as TGTGCCTGGTCCGGCGGCGGGGAAGCCTATGGCTACACCTTC. Protein product: CAWSGGGEAYGYTF. The complete variable domain, with remaining parts taken from reference TRBV30 and TRBJ1-2, reads SQTIHQWPATLVQPVGSPLSLECTVEGTSNPNLYWYRQAAGRGLQLLFYSVGIGQISSEVPQNLSASRPQDRQFILSSKKLLLSDSGFYLCAWSGGGEAYGYTFGSGTRLTVV.

The chain employs TRBV5-1 and TRBJ2-1, with D perhaps assigned TRBD1 or TRBD2 (6 bases each). The CDR3 length is 14 residues. Germline CDR1 reads SGHRS; CDR2 reads YFSETQ. V dropped 4 bases and J dropped 7 bases, with 15 bases sitting between them. CDR3 DNA sequence: TGCGCCAGCAGCGGCCGGGGGCCCGGGAATGAGCAGTTCTTC. It is translated as CASSGRGPGNEQFF.

The gene calls are TRBV23-1 and TRBJ2-7, with TRBD1 matching 10 bases. TRBV23-1 is marked as an open reading frame, function uncertain. CDR3 length equals 13 residues. Unmatched junction bases numbered 3, after V lost 6 bases and J lost 4 bases. In DNA form, the CDR3 reads TGCGCCAGCAGGGACAGGGGGAGGTACGAGCAGTACTTC. Protein product: CASRDRGRYEQYF.

The rearrangement links TRBV30 to TRBJ2-3; maybe TRBD1 (6 bases). Trimming took off 4 bases at V and 5 bases at J, with 19 bases between the two ends. CDR1 is GTSNPN, CDR2 SVGIG, per germline (reference sequence). CDR3 length equals 15 residues. The CDR3 DNA is TGTGCCTGGACCCTGGGTCAGTTCAGGGGAGATACGCAGTATTTT. It is translated as CAWTLGQFRGDTQYF.

The rearrangement links TRBV4-2 to TRBJ2-2; 7 bases are shared with TRBD2. CDR3 length equals 14 residues. Germline V lookup: CDR1 LGHNA, CDR2 YNFKEQ. With V trimmed by 6 bases and J by 4 bases, 5 bases remained unmatched. Written as DNA, the CDR3 is TGTGCCAGCAGTCCGAGCGGGACCACCGGGGAGCTGTTTTTT. Protein: CASSPSGTTGELFF.

The chain has TRBV7-2 and TRBJ2-3; D ambiguous. V was trimmed by 7 bases and J by 0 bases, leaving 14 bases between them. CDR1 and CDR2 from the germline V gene are SGHTA and FQGNSA. The CDR3 runs to 15 residues. CDR3 in amino acids: CASTPRSASTDTQYF. The CDR3 DNA is TGTGCCAGCACCCCCCGGTCGGCTAGCACAGATACGCAGTATTTT.